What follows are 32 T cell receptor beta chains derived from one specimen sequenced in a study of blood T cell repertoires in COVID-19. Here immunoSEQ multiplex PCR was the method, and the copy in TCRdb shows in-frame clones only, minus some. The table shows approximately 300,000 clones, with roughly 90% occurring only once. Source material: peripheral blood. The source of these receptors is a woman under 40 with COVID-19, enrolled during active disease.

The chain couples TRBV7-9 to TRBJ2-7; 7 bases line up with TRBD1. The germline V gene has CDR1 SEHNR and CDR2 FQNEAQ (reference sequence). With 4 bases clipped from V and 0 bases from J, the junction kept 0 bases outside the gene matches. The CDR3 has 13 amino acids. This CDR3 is CASSSGGSYEQYF. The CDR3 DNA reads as TGTGCCAGCAGCTCAGGGGGCTCCTACGAGCAGTACTTC. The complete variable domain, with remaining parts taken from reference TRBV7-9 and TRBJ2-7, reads DTGVSQNPRHKITKRGQNVTFRCDPISEHNRLYWYRQTLGQGPEFLTYFQNEAQLEKSRLLSDRFSAERPKGSFSTLEIQRTEQGDSAMYLCASSSGGSYEQYFGPGTRLTVT.

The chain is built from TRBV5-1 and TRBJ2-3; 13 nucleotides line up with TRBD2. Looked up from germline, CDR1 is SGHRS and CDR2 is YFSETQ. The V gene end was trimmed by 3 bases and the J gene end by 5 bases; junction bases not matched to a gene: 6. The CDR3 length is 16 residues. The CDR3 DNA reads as TGCGCCAGCAGCTCTGGACTAGCGGGGGAGGGAGATACGCAGTATTTT. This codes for CASSSGLAGEGDTQYF. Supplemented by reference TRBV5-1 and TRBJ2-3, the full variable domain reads KAGVTQTPRYLIKTRGQQVTLSCSPISGHRSVSWYQQTPGQGLQFLFEYFSETQRNKGNFPGRFSGRQFSNSRSEMNVSTLELGDSALYLCASSSGLAGEGDTQYFGPGTRLTVL.

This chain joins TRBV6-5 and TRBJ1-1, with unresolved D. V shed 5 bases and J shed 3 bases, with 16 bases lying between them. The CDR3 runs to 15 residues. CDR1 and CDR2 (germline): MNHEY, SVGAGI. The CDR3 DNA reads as TGTGCCAGCAGTCTTACTCCCCGGTCGGACACTGAAGCTTTCTTT. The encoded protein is CASSLTPRSDTEAFF.

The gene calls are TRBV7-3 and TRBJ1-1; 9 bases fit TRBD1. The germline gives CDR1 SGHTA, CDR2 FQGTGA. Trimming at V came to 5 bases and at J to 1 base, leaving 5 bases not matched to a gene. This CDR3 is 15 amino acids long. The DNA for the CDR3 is TGTGCCAGCAGCACGACAGGGGGATCGAACACTGAAGCTTTCTTT. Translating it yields CASSTTGGSNTEAFF.

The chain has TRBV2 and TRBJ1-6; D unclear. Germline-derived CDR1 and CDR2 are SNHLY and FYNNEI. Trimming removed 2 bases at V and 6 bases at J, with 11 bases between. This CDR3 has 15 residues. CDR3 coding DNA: TGTGCCAGCAGTGAATTCCGTACAGCTAATTCACCCCTCCACTTT. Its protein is CASSEFRTANSPLHF.

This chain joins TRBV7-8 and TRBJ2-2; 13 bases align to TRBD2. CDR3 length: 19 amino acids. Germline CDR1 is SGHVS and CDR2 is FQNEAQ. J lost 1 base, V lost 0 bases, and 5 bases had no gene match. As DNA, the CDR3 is TGTGCCAGCAGCTTAGCGCGACTAGCGGGGGGCCGGAACACCGGGGAGCTGTTTTTT. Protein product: CASSLARLAGGRNTGELFF.

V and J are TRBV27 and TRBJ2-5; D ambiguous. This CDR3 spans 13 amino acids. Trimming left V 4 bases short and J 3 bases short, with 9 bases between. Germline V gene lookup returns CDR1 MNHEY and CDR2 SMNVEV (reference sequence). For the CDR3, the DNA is TGTGCCAGCAGTTCCCTGCGGAAAGAGACCCAGTACTTC. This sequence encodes CASSSLRKETQYF.

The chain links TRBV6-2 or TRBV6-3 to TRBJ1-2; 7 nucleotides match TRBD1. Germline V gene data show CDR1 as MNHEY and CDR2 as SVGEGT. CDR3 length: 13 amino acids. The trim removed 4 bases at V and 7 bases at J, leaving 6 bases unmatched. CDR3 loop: CASSSQGDTGYTF. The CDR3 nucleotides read TGTGCCAGCAGTTCTCAGGGGGATACTGGCTACACCTTC.

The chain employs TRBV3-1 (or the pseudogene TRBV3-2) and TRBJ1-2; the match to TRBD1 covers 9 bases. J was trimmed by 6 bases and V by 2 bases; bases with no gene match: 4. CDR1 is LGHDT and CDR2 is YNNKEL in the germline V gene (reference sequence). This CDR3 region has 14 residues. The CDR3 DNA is TGTGCCAGCAGCCAACGTACAGGGGGCCATGGCTACACCTTC. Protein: CASSQRTGGHGYTF.

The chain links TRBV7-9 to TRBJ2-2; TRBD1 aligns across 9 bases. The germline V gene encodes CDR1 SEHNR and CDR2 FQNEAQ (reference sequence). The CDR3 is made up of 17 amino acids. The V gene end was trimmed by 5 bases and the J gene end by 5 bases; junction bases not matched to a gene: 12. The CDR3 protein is CASSHSYRGRQTGELFF. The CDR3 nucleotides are TGTGCCAGCAGCCATAGTTACAGGGGGCGACAGACCGGGGAGCTGTTTTTT.

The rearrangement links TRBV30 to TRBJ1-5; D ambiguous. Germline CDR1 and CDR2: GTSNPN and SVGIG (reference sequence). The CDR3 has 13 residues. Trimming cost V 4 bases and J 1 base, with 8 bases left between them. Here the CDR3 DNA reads TGTGCCTGGACGGCGGGAAGCAATCAGCCCCAGCATTTT. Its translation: CAWTAGSNQPQHF.

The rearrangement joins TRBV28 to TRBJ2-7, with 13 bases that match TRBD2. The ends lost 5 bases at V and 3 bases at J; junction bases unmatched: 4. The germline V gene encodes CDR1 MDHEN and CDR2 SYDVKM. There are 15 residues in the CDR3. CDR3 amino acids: CASSPRLAGGYEQYV. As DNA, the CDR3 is TGTGCCAGCAGTCCAAGACTAGCGGGGGGCTACGAGCAGTACGTC.

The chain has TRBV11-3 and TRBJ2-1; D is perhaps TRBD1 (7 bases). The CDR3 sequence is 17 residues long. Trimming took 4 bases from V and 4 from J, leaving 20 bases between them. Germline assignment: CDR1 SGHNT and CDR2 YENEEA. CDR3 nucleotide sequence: TGTGCCAGCAGCTCTAGGCGGCGGGACAGCCTATACAATGAGCAGTTCTTC. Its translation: CASSSRRRDSLYNEQFF.

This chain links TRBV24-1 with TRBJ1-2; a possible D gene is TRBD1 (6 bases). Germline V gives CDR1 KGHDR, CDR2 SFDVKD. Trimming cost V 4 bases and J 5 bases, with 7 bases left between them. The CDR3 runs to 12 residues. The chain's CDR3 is CATSDGTYGYTF. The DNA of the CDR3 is TGTGCCACCAGTGACGGGACATATGGCTACACCTTC.

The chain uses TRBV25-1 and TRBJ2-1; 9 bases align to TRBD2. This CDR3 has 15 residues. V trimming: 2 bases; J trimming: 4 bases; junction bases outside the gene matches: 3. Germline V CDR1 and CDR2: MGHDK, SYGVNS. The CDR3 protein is CASSEAGGPYNEQFF. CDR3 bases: TGTGCCAGCAGTGAAGCGGGGGGGCCTTACAATGAGCAGTTCTTC.

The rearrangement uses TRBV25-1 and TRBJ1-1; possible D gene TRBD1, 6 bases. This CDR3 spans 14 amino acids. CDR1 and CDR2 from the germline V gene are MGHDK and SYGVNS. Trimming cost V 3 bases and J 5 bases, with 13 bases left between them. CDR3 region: CASSDEATGTEAFF. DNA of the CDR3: TGTGCCAGCAGTGACGAGGCCACAGGGACTGAAGCTTTCTTT.

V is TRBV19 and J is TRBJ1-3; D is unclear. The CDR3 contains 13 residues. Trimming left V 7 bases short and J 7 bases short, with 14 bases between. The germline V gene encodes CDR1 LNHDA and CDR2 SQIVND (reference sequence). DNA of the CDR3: TGTGCCAGTACGTGGAATGACGGGAACACCATATATTTT. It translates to CASTWNDGNTIYF.

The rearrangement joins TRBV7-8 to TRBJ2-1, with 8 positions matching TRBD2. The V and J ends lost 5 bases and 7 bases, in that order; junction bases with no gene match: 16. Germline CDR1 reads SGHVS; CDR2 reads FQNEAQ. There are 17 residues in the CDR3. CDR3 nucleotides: TGTGCCAGCAGCCCCCGGTCGGGCGGGGGGCCTAGGAATGAGCAGTTCTTC. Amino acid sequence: CASSPRSGGGPRNEQFF.

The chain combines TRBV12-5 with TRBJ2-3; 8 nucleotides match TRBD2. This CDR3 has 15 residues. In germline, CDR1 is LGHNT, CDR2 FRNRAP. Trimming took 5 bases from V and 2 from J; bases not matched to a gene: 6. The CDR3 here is CASGPNSGVTDTQYF. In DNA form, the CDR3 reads TGTGCTAGTGGTCCAAATAGCGGGGTCACAGATACGCAGTATTTT. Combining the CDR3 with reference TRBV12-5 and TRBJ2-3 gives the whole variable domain DARVTQTPRHKVTEMGQEVTMRCQPILGHNTVFWYRQTMMQGLELLAYFRNRAPLDDSGMPKDRFSAEMPDATLATLKIQPSEPRDSAVYFCASGPNSGVTDTQYFGPGTRLTVL.

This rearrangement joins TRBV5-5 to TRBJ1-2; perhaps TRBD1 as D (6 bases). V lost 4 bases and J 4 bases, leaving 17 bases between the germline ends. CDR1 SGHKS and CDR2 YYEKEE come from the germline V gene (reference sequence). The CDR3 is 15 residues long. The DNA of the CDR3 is TGTGCCAGCAGCCCACACACAACAGGGTTCTATGGCTACACCTTC. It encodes CASSPHTTGFYGYTF.

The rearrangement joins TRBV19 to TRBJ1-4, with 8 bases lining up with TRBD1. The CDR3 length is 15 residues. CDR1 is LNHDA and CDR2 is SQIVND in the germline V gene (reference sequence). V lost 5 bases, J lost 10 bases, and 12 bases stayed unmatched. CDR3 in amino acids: CASSSSGTGERKLFF. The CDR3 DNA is TGTGCCAGTAGTTCCTCCGGGACAGGAGAGAGAAAACTGTTTTTT.

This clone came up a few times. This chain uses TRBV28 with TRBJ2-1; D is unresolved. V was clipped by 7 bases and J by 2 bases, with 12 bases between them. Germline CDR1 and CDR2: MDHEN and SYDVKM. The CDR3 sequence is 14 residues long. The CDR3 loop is CASTLDRTYNEQFF. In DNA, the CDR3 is TGTGCCAGCACCCTAGACCGGACCTACAATGAGCAGTTCTTC. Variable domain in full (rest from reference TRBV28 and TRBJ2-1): DVKVTQSSRYLVKRTGEKVFLECVQDMDHENMFWYRQDPGLGLRLIYFSYDVKMKEKGDIPEGYSVSREKKERFSLILESASTNQTSMYLCASTLDRTYNEQFFGPGTRLTVL.

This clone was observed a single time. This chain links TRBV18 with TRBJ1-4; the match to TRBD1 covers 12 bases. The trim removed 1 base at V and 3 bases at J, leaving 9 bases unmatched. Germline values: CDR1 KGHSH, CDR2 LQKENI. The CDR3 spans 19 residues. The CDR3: CASSPRPGTGGSANEKLFF. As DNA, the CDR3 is TGTGCCAGCTCACCACGTCCCGGGACAGGGGGCTCAGCTAATGAAAAACTGTTTTTT. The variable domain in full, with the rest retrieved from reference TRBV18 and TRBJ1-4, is NAGVMQNPRHLVRRRGQEARLRCSPMKGHSHVYWYRQLPEEGLKFMVYLQKENIIDESGMPKERFSAEFPKEGPSILRIQQVVRGDSAAYFCASSPRPGTGGSANEKLFFGSGTQLSVL.

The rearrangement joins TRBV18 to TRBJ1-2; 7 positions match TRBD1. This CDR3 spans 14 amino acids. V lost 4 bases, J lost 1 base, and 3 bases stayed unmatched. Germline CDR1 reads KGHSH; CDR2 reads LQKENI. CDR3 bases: TGTGCCAGCTCACGGGGACAGCTTAACTATGGCTACACCTTC. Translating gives CASSRGQLNYGYTF.

CDR3 region: CASSEYLGGNEQYF. The CDR3 nucleotides are TGTGCCAGCAGTGAATATCTGGGCGGGAACGAGCAGTACTTC. This chain joins TRBV2 and TRBJ2-7; TRBD2 is a possible D gene (6 bases). With 2 bases removed from V and 5 bases from J, the gap between germline ends came to 13 bases. The CDR3 is 14 amino acids. Per the germline V gene, CDR1 is SNHLY and CDR2 is FYNNEI.

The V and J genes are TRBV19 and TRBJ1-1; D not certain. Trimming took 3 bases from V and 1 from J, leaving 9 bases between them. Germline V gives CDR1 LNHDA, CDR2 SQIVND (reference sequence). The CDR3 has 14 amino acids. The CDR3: CASSIFSANTEAFF. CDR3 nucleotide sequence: TGTGCCAGTAGTATCTTCAGCGCGAACACTGAAGCTTTCTTT.

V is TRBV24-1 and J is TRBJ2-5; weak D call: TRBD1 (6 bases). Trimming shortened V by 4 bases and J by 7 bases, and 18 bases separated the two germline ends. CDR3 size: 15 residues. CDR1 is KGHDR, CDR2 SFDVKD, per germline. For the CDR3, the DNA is TGTGCCACCAGTGAGTCCAGACAGGCCGATGGGACCCAGTACTTC. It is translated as CATSESRQADGTQYF.

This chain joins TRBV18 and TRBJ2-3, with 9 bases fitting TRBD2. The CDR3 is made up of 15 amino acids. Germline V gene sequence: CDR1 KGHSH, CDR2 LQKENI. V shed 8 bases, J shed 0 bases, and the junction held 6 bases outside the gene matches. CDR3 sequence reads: CASRERGASTDTQYF. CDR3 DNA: TGTGCCAGCAGAGAGCGGGGGGCTAGCACAGATACGCAGTATTTT.

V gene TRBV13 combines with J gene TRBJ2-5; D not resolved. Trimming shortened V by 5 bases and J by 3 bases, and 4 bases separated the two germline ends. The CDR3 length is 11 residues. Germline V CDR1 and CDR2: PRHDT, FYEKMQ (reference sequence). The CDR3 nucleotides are TGTGCCAGCAGCCTAAAAGAGACCCAGTACTTC. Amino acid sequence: CASSLKETQYF.

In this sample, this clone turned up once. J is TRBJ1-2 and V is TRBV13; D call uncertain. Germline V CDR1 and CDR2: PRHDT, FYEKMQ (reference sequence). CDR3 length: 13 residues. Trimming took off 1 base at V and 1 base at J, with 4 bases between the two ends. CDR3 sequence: CASSLAVNYGYTF. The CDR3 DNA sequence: TGTGCCAGCAGCTTAGCAGTTAACTATGGCTACACCTTC.

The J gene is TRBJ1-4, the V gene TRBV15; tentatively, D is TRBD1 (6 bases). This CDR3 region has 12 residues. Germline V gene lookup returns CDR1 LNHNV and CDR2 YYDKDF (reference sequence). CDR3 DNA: TGTGCTAGTAACAGGGTGGGGGAAAAACTGTTTTTT. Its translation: CASNRVGEKLFF.

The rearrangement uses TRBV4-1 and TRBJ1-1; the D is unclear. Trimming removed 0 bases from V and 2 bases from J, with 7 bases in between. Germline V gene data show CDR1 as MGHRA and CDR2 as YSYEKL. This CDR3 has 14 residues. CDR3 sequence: CASSQEPRNTEAFF. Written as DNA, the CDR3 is TGCGCCAGCAGCCAAGAGCCGCGTAACACTGAAGCTTTCTTT.